A selection of T cell receptor beta chains follows, all from one sample in a study of blood T cell repertoires in COVID-19. Sequenced by immunoSEQ multiplex PCR; TCRdb stores in-frame clones only, minus some. The data show approximately 260,000 clones, about 86% seen once. What was sequenced was PBMCs or T cells enriched from blood (not recorded which). All receptors come from a man aged 30 to 45 with acute COVID-19. Each CDR3 is given with its conserved first and last residue. The D gene is left open where the match is weak. Clone sizes are given selectively: once, few, many, or a class where the clone is expanded.

>TRBD1|TRBJ1-6|TRBV12-5|few
CASGLGQGDSPLHF
TGTGCTAGTGGTTTGGGACAGGGAGATTCACCCCTCCACTTT
>TRBD1|TRBJ1-6|TRBV11-2|few
CASSRTGGALNSPLHF
TGTGCCAGCAGCCGGACAGGGGGTGCCCTTAATTCACCCCTCCACTTT
>.|TRBJ1-2|TRBV5-1|many
CASSLEGEGYTF
TGTGCCAGCAGCTTGGAAGGAGAAGGCTACACCTTC
>.|TRBJ2-5|TRBV5-6|.
CASSALTGTQYF
TGTGCCAGCAGCGCCTTAACAGGGACCCAGTACTTC
>.|TRBJ1-1|TRBV19|.
CASSIGVIAFF
TGTGCCAGTAGTATCGGGGTGATAGCTTTCTTT
>.|TRBJ2-1|TRBV18|.
CASSPTSGRGYNEQFF
TGTGCCAGCTCACCCACTTCGGGGCGGGGCTACAATGAGCAGTTCTTC
>TRBD1|TRBJ1-6|TRBV18|.
CASSPITGEGNSPLHF
TGTGCCAGCTCACCAATCACAGGGGAAGGTAATTCACCCCTCCACTTT
>.|TRBJ2-5|TRBV7-9|once
CASRQGVQETQYF
TGTGCCAGCAGACAGGGAGTCCAAGAGACCCAGTACTTC
>TRBD1|TRBJ2-2|TRBV5-6|.
CASSIDRGRTGELFF
TGTGCCAGCAGCATAGACAGGGGGCGGACCGGGGAGCTGTTTTTT
>.|TRBJ1-6|TRBV6-5|.
CASSLSYNSPLHF
TGTGCCAGCAGCCTTAGCTATAATTCACCCCTCCACTTT
>.|TRBJ1-2|TRBV7-8|few
CASSPETRWGYTF
TGTGCCAGCAGCCCGGAGACCCGGTGGGGCTACACCTTC
>.|TRBJ1-6|TRBV9|.
CASSGPGDSYNSPLHF
TGTGCCAGCAGCGGACCCGGAGACTCCTATAATTCACCCCTCCACTTT
>.|TRBJ2-1|TRBV18|few
CASSPSLHRDYNEQFF
TGTGCCAGCTCACCATCTTTGCACAGGGATTATAATGAGCAGTTCTTC
>TRBD1|TRBJ1-3|TRBV6-6|.
CASTLTGTGNTIYF
TGTGCCAGCACCTTGACAGGGACGGGAAACACCATATATTTT
>TRBD2|TRBJ2-1|TRBV2|.
CASSEDGLAGGVEQFF
TGTGCCAGCAGCGAAGACGGACTAGCGGGGGGTGTTGAGCAGTTCTTC
>.|TRBJ1-2|TRBV5-8|.
CASSLSGNSYGYTF
TGTGCCAGCAGCTTGTCGGGGAATAGCTATGGCTACACCTTC
>.|TRBJ2-5|TRBV5-8|.
CASSLILGRQETQYF
TGTGCCAGCAGCTTGATTCTGGGGCGCCAAGAGACCCAGTACTTC
>.|TRBJ2-3|TRBV7-2|.
CASSSRAWGTQYF
TGTGCCAGCAGCTCCAGGGCTTGGGGTACGCAGTATTTT
>TRBD1|TRBJ1-5|TRBV18|.
CASSPGTGLTQPQHF
TGTGCCAGCTCACCTGGGACAGGGCTAACTCAGCCCCAGCATTTT
>.|TRBJ1-6|TRBV27|.
CASSLTSGGNSPLHF
TGTGCCAGCAGTTTAACTTCGGGTGGGAATTCACCCCTCCACTTT
>TRBD2|TRBJ2-5|TRBV19|.
CASSPSLLAGRNYRETQYF
TGTGCCAGTAGTCCCTCCCTGTTAGCGGGAAGGAATTATCGGGAGACCCAGTACTTC
>TRBD1|TRBJ2-1|TRBV5-5|.
CASSHRDRVLSSYNEQFF
TGTGCCAGCAGCCACCGGGACAGGGTACTAAGCTCCTACAATGAGCAGTTCTTC
>TRBD1|TRBJ2-5|TRBV7-6|.
CASSLNRGKQETQYF
TGTGCCAGCAGCTTAAACAGGGGAAAGCAAGAGACCCAGTACTTC
>.|TRBJ1-3|TRBV5-1|.
CASSPDWNTIYF
TGTGCCAGCAGTCCTGACTGGAACACCATATATTTT
>.|TRBJ2-1|TRBV9|.
CASSVVDSGYNEQFF
TGTGCCAGCAGCGTAGTTGATAGCGGTTACAATGAGCAGTTCTTC
>.|TRBJ1-5|TRBV6-1|.
CASSERLGGPQHF
TGTGCCAGCAGTGAACGGCTTGGCGGGCCCCAGCATTTT
>TRBD1|TRBJ1-5|TRBV28|.
CASSSPDRGPSNQPQHF
TGTGCCAGCAGTTCCCCCGACAGGGGGCCGAGCAATCAGCCCCAGCATTTT
>.|TRBJ1-2|TRBV5-6|few
CASSFGTPNYGYTF
TGTGCCAGCAGCTTCGGGACACCCAACTATGGCTACACCTTC
>.|TRBJ2-1|TRBV9|.
CASSVGASSYNEQFF
TGTGCCAGCAGCGTAGGGGCAAGCTCCTACAATGAGCAGTTCTTC
>.|TRBJ2-5|TRBV9|.
CASSPSGETQYF
TGTGCCAGCAGCCCATCCGGGGAGACCCAGTACTTC
>.|TRBJ2-1|TRBV28|.
CASSSYEQFF
TGTGCCAGCAGCTCTTATGAGCAGTTCTTC
>TRBD2|TRBJ2-1|TRBV7-9|.
CASSSGLSGRIDWSFF
TGTGCCAGCAGCTCTGGACTTAGCGGGAGAATTGATTGGTCGTTCTTC
>.|TRBJ1-2|TRBV30|.
CAWNENYGYTF
TGTGCCTGGAATGAGAACTATGGCTACACCTTC
>TRBD1|TRBJ2-5|TRBV28|.
CASRPGQGVGETQYF
TGTGCCAGCAGACCCGGACAGGGGGTAGGAGAGACCCAGTACTTC
>.|TRBJ1-1|TRBV5-4|.
CASSLWQVNTEAFF
TGTGCCAGCAGCTTGTGGCAGGTGAACACTGAAGCTTTCTTT
>.|TRBJ1-5|TRBV29-1|.
CSVGGKNQPQHF
TGCAGCGTTGGAGGGAAGAATCAGCCCCAGCATTTT
>TRBD1|TRBJ2-5|TRBV15|.
CATSIWDSQETQYF
TGTGCCACCAGCATTTGGGACAGCCAAGAGACCCAGTACTTC
>TRBD1|TRBJ1-2|TRBV7-6|.
CASSKDRANYGYTF
TGTGCCAGCAGCAAGGACAGGGCTAACTATGGCTACACCTTC
>.|TRBJ1-6|TRBV13|once
CASSLTAGGSPLHF
TGTGCCAGCAGCTTAACAGCAGGAGGTTCACCCCTCCACTTT
>.|TRBJ1-4|TRBV5-6|once
CASSLRVGEKLFF
TGTGCCAGCAGCCTGAGGGTGGGAGAAAAACTGTTTTTT
>.|TRBJ1-2|TRBV28|.
CASSLGGYGYTF
TGTGCCAGCAGTTTAGGAGGGTATGGCTACACCTTC
>.|TRBJ1-5|TRBV9|.
CASSEGLISDQPQHF
TGTGCCAGCAGCGAGGGACTTATTAGCGATCAGCCCCAGCATTTT
>.|TRBJ1-5|TRBV28|.
CASRPRGASNQPQHF
TGTGCCAGCAGACCACGGGGGGCTAGCAATCAGCCCCAGCATTTT
>TRBD1|TRBJ1-6|TRBV6-5|.
CASTWDRGDSPLHF
TGTGCCAGCACCTGGGACAGGGGAGATTCACCCCTCCACTTT
>.|TRBJ1-2|TRBV21-1|.
CASLSGTGSDGYTF
TGTGCCAGCTTATCGGGGACAGGGTCGGATGGCTACACCTTC
>TRBD2|TRBJ2-1|TRBV14|.
CASSHRLAGSSYNEQFF
TGTGCCAGCAGCCATCGACTAGCGGGAAGCTCCTACAATGAGCAGTTCTTC